Shown below are 16 T cell receptor beta chains from a single sample sequenced in a study of blood T cells in healthy people across ages. With a J-beta primer mix and a sample-barcoded 5' primer, a second PCR ran about 7 to 11 cycles. Via MiXCR, TCRdb re-called the 5' RACE reads, giving one row per CDR3 protein. Of roughly 1,700,000 distinct CDR3 sequences listed, about 28% are singletons. The sequencing sample was made of blood. All receptors derive from a woman aged 25 to 39 in good health.

V is TRBV20-1 and J is TRBJ1-5; possible D gene TRBD1, 5 bases. Per germline, CDR1 DFQATT and CDR2 SNEGSKA (reference sequence). V dropped 5 bases and J dropped 0 bases, with 14 bases sitting between them. CDR3 length equals 15 residues. This CDR3 is CSAGRGTFSNQPQHF. The CDR3, as DNA: TGCAGTGCTGGACGGGGGACTTTTAGCAATCAGCCCCAGCATTTT.

This clonotype was observed at least ten times. The chain's CDR3 is CSAGRKDTEAFF. DNA for the CDR3: TGCAGCGCGGGCAGGAAAGACACTGAAGCTTTCTTT. The chain combines TRBV20-1 with TRBJ1-1; no clear D. The CDR3 has 12 residues. CDR1 is DFQATT and CDR2 is SNEGSKA in the germline V gene (reference sequence).

This clonotype was observed a few times. A much larger clone differs from this one at a single base, so this may be a read error. V and J are TRBV13 and TRBJ2-7; TRBD2 might be the D (5 bases). Deletions cut 7 bases from V and 3 bases from J, with 10 bases between. The germline gives CDR1 PRHDT, CDR2 FYEKMQ (reference sequence). This CDR3 is built from 12 residues. CDR3 region: CASKEDGYEQYF. CDR3 nucleotides: TGTGCCAGCAAGGAGGACGGCTACGAGCAGTACTTC. Full variable domain (outside the CDR3, taken from reference TRBV13 and TRBJ2-7): AAGVIQSPRHLIKEKRETATLKCYPIPRHDTVYWYQQGPGQDPQFLISFYEKMQSDKGSIPDRFSAQQFSDYHSELNMSSLELGDSALYFCASKEDGYEQYFGPGTRLTVT.

This clonotype came up a few times. The chain joins TRBV7-2 to TRBJ2-1; 7 bases agree with TRBD2. The germline V gene has CDR1 SGHTA and CDR2 FQGNSA. The CDR3 length is 19 residues. V dropped 6 bases and J dropped 0; count of bases not matched to a gene: 17. The CDR3 loop reads CASSPGLMRIRSSYNEQFF. CDR3 nucleotides: TGTGCCAGCAGTCCGGGACTAATGAGAATTCGGAGCTCCTACAATGAGCAGTTCTTC.

This clonotype was found a few times. The J gene is TRBJ2-4, the V gene TRBV12-3 or TRBV12-4; 7 bases agree with TRBD2. The junction had 0 bases not matched to a gene; V was cut back by 3 bases and J by 4 bases. The CDR3 length is 13 residues. This CDR3 is CASSLRGKNIQYF. The CDR3 DNA is TGTGCCAGCAGTTTGCGGGGGAAAAACATTCAGTACTTC.

This clonotype has a single count. The V gene is TRBV5-6, the J gene TRBJ2-1, with D possibly being TRBD1 (6 bases). This CDR3 is built from 14 residues. The V gene lost 10 bases and the J gene lost 7 bases, with 21 bases spanning the gap. Germline V gives CDR1 SGHDT, CDR2 YYEEEE. This CDR3 reads CACHLGGAGNEQFF. CDR3 bases: TGTGCCTGCCACTTAGGGGGAGCTGGGAATGAGCAGTTCTTC.

This clonotype appeared a few times. This rearrangement joins TRBV9 to TRBJ2-5; possibly TRBD1 or TRBD2 for D (6 bases each). Trimming removed 4 bases from V and 4 bases from J, with 17 bases in between. This CDR3 is 15 amino acids long. CDR1 and CDR2 (germline): SGDLS, YYNGEE. The CDR3 loop is CASSSAATGAETQYF. CDR3 nucleotide sequence: TGTGCCAGCAGCTCAGCCGCGACGGGGGCAGAGACCCAGTACTTC.

Note on this clonotype: The junction departs from germline at one end; a sequencing error may be responsible. In DNA form, the CDR3 reads TGTGCCAACAGCTTTGGCGTTGCCCCAGCTGTAGTTGATGAGCAGTTCTTC. Encoded protein: CANSFGVAPAVVDEQFF. The chain employs TRBV5-6 and TRBJ2-1; no clear D. The CDR3 spans 17 residues. In germline, CDR1 is SGHDT, CDR2 YYEEEE. The entire variable domain, with the rest obtained from reference TRBV5-6 and TRBJ2-1, is as follows: DAGVTQSPTHLIKTRGQQVTLRCSPKSGHDTVSWYQQALGQGPQFIFQYYEEEERQRGNFPDRFSGHQFPNYSSELNVNALLLGDSALYLCANSFGVAPAVVDEQFFGPGTRLTVL.

This clonotype has just a few counts. The V and J genes are TRBV4-2 and TRBJ2-2, with D hard to call. Germline V gene sequence: CDR1 LGHNA, CDR2 YNFKEQ. CDR3 length equals 15 residues. V lost 0 bases and J 1 base, leaving 6 bases between the germline ends. In DNA form, the CDR3 reads TGTGCCAGCAGCCAAGATCGAAGGAACACCGGGGAGCTGTTTTTT. Its translation: CASSQDRRNTGELFF.

This rearrangement joins TRBV12-3 or TRBV12-4 to TRBJ2-2; 9 bases line up with TRBD1. V shed 6 bases and J 8 bases; nucleotides not matched to a gene: 7. The CDR3 is 14 residues long. The CDR3 here is CASRGTGTGGELFF. Here the CDR3 DNA reads TGTGCCAGCAGGGGGACCGGGACAGGGGGGGAGCTGTTTTTT.

The table lists this clonotype with a few counts. The rearrangement joins TRBV11-2 to TRBJ2-5; TRBD1 might be the D (6 bases). The CDR3 covers 16 residues. Germline lookup yields CDR1 SGHAT and CDR2 FQNNGV. V was clipped by 1 base and J by 2 bases, with 14 bases between them. For the CDR3, the DNA is TGTGCCAGCAGCTTAGTGGACAGCCTCCAACAAGAGACCCAGTACTTC. It translates to CASSLVDSLQQETQYF.

This clonotype was picked up many times. The V call is TRBV12-3 or TRBV12-4, the J call TRBJ2-7; D might be TRBD1 or TRBD2, each matching 5 bases. Trimming took 3 bases from V and 3 from J, leaving 12 bases between them. This CDR3 has 14 residues. The chain's CDR3 is CASSLRGSDYEQYF. CDR3 nucleotides: TGTGCCAGCAGTTTGAGGGGATCCGACTACGAGCAGTACTTC.

This clonotype was counted many times. The chain joins TRBV12-3 or TRBV12-4 to TRBJ2-7; either TRBD1 or TRBD2 may fit D (5 bases each). Trimming pared 5 bases from V and 0 bases from J, leaving 14 bases between. This CDR3 spans 15 amino acids. CDR3 protein: CASSPSGTDSYEQYF. Here the CDR3 DNA reads TGTGCCAGCAGTCCCTCCGGGACGGACTCCTACGAGCAGTACTTC.

This clonotype was observed a few times. The chain carries TRBV2 and TRBJ2-5, with 7 bases identical to TRBD1. The CDR3 extends over 14 amino acids. Germline-derived CDR1 and CDR2 are SNHLY and FYNNEI. Trimming cost V 4 bases and J 2 bases; bases outside gene matches: 4. CDR3 protein: CASSVRQGQETQYF. The CDR3, as DNA: TGTGCCAGCAGTGTTCGACAGGGACAAGAGACCCAGTACTTC.

This clonotype has at least ten counts. V and J are TRBV7-2 and TRBJ2-5; 9 bases are a match to TRBD1. CDR3 length: 17 amino acids. Germline-derived CDR1 and CDR2 are SGHTA and FQGNSA. Trimming removed 4 bases from V and 2 bases from J; junction bases left unmatched: 11. In DNA form, the CDR3 reads TGTGCCAGCAGCTCCTTCGCACAGGGGGCCTTACAAGAGACCCAGTACTTC. The encoded protein is CASSSFAQGALQETQYF. The full variable domain, its missing parts supplied by reference TRBV7-2 and TRBJ2-5, is GAGVSQSPSNKVTEKGKDVELRCDPISGHTALYWYRQSLGQGLEFLIYFQGNSAPDKSGLPSDRFSAERTGGSVSTLTIQRTQQEDSAVYLCASSSFAQGALQETQYFGPGTRLLVL.

This sequence joins TRBV20-1 and TRBJ2-3; D not resolved. CDR1 DFQATT and CDR2 SNEGSKA come from the germline V gene (reference sequence). V was clipped by 4 bases and J by 2 bases, with 7 bases between them. This CDR3 has 12 residues. The CDR3 DNA sequence: TGCAGTGCTAAAAGGGTCACAGATACGCAGTATTTT. Encoded protein: CSAKRVTDTQYF.